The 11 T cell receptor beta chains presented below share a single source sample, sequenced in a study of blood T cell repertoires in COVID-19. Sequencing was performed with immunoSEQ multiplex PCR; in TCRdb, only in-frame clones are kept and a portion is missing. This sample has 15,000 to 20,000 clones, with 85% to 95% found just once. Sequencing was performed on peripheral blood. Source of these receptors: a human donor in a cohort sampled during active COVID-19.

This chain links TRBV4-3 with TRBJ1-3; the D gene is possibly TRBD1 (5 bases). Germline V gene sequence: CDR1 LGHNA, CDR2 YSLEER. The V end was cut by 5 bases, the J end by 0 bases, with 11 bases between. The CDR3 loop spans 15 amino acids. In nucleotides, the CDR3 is TGCGCCAGCAGCTCCGACAGTAGCTCTGGAAACACCATATATTTT. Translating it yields CASSSDSSSGNTIYF.

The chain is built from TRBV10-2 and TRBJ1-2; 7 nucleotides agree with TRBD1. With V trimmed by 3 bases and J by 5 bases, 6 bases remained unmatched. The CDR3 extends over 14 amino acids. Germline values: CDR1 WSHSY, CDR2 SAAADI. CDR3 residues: CASSDQDREYGYTF. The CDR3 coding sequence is TGCGCCAGCAGTGACCAAGACAGGGAGTATGGCTACACCTTC.

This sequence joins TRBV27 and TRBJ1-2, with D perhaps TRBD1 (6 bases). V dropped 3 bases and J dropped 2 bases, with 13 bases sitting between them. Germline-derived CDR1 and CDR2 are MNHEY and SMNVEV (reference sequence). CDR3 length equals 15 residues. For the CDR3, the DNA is TGTGCCAGCAGTTTCAAGGGGGATGGCAACTATGGCTACACCTTC. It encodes CASSFKGDGNYGYTF.

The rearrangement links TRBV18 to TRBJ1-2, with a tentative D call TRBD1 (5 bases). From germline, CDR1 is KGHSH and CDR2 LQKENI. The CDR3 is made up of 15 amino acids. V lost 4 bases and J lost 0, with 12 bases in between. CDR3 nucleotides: TGTGCCAGCTCACTAGAGCAGGGATCTAACTATGGCTACACCTTC. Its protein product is CASSLEQGSNYGYTF. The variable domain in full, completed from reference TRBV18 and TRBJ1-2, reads NAGVMQNPRHLVRRRGQEARLRCSPMKGHSHVYWYRQLPEEGLKFMVYLQKENIIDESGMPKERFSAEFPKEGPSILRIQQVVRGDSAAYFCASSLEQGSNYGYTFGSGTRLTVV.

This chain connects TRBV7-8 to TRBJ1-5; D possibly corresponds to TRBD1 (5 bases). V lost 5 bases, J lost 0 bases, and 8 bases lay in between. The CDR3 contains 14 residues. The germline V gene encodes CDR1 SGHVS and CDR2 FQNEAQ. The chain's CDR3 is CASSRTPSNQPQHF. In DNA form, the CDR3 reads TGTGCCAGCAGCCGGACACCTAGCAATCAGCCCCAGCATTTT.

In DNA form, the CDR3 reads TGTGCCACCAGTGGCGAGACGGGTAGGGTTGGAGGGAGATTCAGCAATGAGCAGTTCTTC. Amino acids: CATSGETGRVGGRFSNEQFF. The V gene is TRBV24-1, the J gene TRBJ2-1; D perhaps matches TRBD2 (6 bases). The CDR3 has 20 amino acids. V was clipped by 5 bases and J by 6 bases, with 31 bases between them. The V gene's germline CDR1 is KGHDR and CDR2 SFDVKD.

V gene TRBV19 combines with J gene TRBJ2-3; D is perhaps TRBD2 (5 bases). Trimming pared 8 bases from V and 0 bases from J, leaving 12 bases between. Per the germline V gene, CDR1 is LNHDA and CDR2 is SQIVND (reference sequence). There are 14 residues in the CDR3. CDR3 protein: CASAGRTSTDTQYF. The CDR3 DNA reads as TGTGCCAGTGCGGGCAGGACTAGCACAGATACGCAGTATTTT.

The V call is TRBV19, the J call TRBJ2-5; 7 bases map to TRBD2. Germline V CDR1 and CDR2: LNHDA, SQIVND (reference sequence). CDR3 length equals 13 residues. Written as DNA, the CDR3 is TGTGCTACGGGGGGAAGGGCCCAAGAGACCCAGTACTTC. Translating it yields CATGGRAQETQYF. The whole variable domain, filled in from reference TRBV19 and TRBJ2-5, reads DGGITQSPKYLFRKEGQNVTLSCEQNLNHDAMYWYRQDPGQGLRLIYYSQIVNDFQKGDIAEGYSVSREKKESFPLTVTSAQKNPTAFYLCATGGRAQETQYFGPGTRLLVL.

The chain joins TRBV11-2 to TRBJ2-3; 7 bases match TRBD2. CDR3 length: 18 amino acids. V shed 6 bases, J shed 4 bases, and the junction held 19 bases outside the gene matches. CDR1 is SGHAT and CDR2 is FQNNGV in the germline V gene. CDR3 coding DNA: TGTGCCAGCAGACAGAGCGGGACGGCGTATTTTATCGCAGATACGCAGTATTTT. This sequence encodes CASRQSGTAYFIADTQYF.

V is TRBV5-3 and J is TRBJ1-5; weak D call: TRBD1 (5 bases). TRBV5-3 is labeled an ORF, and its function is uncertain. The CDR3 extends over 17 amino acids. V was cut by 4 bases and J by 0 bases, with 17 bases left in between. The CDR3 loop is CARSERRTLYSNQPQHF. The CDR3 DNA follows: TGTGCCAGAAGCGAGAGACGGACACTCTATAGCAATCAGCCCCAGCATTTT.

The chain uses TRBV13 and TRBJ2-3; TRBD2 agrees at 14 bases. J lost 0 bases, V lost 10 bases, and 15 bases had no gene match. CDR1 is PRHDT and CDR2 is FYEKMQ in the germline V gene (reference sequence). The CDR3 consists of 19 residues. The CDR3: CATSHNPTSGGASTDTQYF. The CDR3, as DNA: TGTGCCACTTCCCATAATCCGACTAGCGGGGGGGCCAGCACAGATACGCAGTATTTT.